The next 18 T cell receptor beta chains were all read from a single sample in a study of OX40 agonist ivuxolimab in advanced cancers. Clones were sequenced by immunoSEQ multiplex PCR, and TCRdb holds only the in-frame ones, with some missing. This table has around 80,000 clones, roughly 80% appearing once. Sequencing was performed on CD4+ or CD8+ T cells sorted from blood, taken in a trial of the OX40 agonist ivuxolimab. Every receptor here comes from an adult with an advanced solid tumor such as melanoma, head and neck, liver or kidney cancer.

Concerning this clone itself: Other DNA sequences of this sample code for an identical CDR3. CDR3 in DNA: TGCGCCAGCCGGACTAGCGAGTACAATGAGCAGTTCTTC. The encoded protein is CASRTSEYNEQFF. J is TRBJ2-1 and V is TRBV5-1; 9 bases map to TRBD2. V lost 7 bases, J lost 4 bases, and 3 bases stayed unmatched. Germline V gene lookup returns CDR1 SGHRS and CDR2 YFSETQ. This CDR3 has 13 amino acids.

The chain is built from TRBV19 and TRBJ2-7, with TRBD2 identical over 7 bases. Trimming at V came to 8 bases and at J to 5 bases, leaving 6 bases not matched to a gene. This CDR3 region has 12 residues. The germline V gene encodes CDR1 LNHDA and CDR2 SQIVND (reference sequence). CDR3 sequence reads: CASRSGVNEQYF. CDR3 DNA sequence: TGTGCCAGTCGAAGCGGGGTCAACGAGCAGTACTTC.

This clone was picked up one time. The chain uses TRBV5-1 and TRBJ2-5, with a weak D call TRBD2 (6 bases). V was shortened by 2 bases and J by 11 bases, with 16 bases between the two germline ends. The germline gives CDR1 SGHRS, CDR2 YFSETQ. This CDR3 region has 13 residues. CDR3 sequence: CASSFGGVWEQYF. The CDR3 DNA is TGCGCCAGCAGCTTCGGAGGGGTCTGGGAGCAGTACTTC.

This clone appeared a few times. The CDR3 loop is CASRPQGTGANVLTF. As DNA, the CDR3 is TGTGCCAGTAGGCCGCAAGGGACCGGGGCCAACGTCCTGACTTTC. The chain links TRBV19 to TRBJ2-6, with D possibly called TRBD1 or TRBD2 (5 bases each). Trimming pared 6 bases from V and 4 bases from J, leaving 13 bases between. The CDR3 length is 15 residues. Germline-derived CDR1 and CDR2 are LNHDA and SQIVND (reference sequence).

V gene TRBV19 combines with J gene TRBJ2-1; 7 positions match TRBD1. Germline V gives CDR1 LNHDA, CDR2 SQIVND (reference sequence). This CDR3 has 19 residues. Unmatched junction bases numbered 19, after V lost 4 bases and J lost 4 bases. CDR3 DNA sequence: TGTGCCAGTAGTACATTCCCGCCGGGACAGCGGTCGGGGTACAATGAGCAGTTCTTC. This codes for CASSTFPPGQRSGYNEQFF.

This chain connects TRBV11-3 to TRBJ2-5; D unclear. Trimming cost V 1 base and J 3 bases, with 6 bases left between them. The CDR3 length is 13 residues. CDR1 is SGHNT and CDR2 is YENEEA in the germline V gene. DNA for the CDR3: TGTGCCAGCAGCTTAGGTCTGGAAGAGACCCAGTACTTC. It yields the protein CASSLGLEETQYF.

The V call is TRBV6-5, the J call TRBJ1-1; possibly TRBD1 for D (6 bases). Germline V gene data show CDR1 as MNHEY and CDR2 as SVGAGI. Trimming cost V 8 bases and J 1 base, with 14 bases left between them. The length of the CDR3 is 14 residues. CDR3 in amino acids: CASYTGTSNTEAFF. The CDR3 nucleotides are TGTGCCAGCTACACTGGGACATCGAACACTGAAGCTTTCTTT.

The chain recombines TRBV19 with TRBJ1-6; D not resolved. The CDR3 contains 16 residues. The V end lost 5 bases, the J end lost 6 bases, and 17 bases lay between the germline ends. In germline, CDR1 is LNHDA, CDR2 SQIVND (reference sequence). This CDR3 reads CASSPGSRLFNSPLHF. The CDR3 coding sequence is TGTGCCAGTAGTCCCGGGAGTAGGCTCTTTAATTCACCCCTCCACTTT.

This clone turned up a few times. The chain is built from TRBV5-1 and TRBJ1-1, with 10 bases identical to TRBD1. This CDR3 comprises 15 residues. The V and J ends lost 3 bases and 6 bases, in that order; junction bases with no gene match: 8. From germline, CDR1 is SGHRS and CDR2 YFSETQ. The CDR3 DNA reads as TGCGCCAGCAGCTGGAAAGGACAGGGGGGATCTGAAGCTTTCTTT. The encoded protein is CASSWKGQGGSEAFF.

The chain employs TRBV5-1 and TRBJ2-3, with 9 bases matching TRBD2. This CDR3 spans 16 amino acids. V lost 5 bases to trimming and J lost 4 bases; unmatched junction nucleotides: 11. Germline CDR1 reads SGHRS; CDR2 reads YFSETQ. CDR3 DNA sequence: TGCGCCAGCAGATTCAATAGCGGGGGCGTCTCAGATACGCAGTATTTT. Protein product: CASRFNSGGVSDTQYF.

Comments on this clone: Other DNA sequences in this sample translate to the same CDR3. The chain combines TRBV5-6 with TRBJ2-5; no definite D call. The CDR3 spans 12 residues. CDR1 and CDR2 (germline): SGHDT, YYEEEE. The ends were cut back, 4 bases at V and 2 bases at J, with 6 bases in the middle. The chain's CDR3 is CASSLFQETQYF. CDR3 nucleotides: TGTGCCAGCAGCCTATTTCAAGAGACCCAGTACTTC.

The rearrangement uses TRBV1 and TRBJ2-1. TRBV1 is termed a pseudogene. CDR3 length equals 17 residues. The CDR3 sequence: CTSSQDRGAPRHNEQFF. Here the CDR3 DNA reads TGCACCAGCAGCCAAGATAGGGGGGCCCCACGGCACAATGAGCAGTTCTTC.

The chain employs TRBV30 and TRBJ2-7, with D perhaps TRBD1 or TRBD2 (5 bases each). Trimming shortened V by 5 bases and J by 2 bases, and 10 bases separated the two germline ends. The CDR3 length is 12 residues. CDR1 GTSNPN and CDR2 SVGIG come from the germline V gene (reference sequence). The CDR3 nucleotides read TGTGCCTGGGGGGACGGCGCCTACGAGCAGTACTTC. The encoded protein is CAWGDGAYEQYF.

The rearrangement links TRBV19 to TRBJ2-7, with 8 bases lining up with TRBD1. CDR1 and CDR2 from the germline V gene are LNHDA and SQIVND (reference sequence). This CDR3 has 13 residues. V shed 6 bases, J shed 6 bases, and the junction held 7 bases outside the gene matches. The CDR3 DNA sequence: TGTGCCAGTAGGCCCGGACAGGGATCCGAGCAGTACTTC. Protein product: CASRPGQGSEQYF. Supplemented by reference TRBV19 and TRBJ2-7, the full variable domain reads DGGITQSPKYLFRKEGQNVTLSCEQNLNHDAMYWYRQDPGQGLRLIYYSQIVNDFQKGDIAEGYSVSREKKESFPLTVTSAQKNPTAFYLCASRPGQGSEQYFGPGTRLTVT.

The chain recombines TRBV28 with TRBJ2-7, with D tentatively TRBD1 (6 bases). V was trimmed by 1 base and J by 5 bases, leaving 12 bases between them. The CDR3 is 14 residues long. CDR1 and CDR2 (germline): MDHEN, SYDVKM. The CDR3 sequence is CASSLSRGIDEQYV. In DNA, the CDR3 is TGTGCCAGCAGTTTATCCAGGGGCATCGACGAGCAGTACGTC.

CDR3 in DNA: TGCGCCAGCAGCCCCGGACAGGGTGGGCAGTTCTTC. Encoded protein: CASSPGQGGQFF. The chain has TRBV5-1 and TRBJ2-1, with 8 positions matching TRBD1. The CDR3 sequence is 12 residues long. With 4 bases clipped from V and 12 bases from J, the junction kept 6 bases outside the gene matches. The germline V gene has CDR1 SGHRS and CDR2 YFSETQ.

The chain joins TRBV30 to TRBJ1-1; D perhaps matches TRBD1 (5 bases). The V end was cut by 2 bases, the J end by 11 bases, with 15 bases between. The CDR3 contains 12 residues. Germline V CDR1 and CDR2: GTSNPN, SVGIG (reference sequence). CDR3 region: CAWSKGRTHAFF. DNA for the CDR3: TGTGCCTGGAGTAAGGGGAGGACTCATGCTTTCTTT. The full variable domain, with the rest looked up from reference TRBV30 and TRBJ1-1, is SQTIHQWPATLVQPVGSPLSLECTVEGTSNPNLYWYRQAAGRGLQLLFYSVGIGQISSEVPQNLSASRPQDRQFILSSKKLLLSDSGFYLCAWSKGRTHAFFGQGTRLTVV.

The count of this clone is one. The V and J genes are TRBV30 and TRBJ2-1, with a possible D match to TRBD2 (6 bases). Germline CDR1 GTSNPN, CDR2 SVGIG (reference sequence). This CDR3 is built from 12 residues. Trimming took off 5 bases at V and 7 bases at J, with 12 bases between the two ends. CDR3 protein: CAWAGSANEQFF. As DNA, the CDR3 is TGTGCCTGGGCGGGGAGTGCGAATGAGCAGTTCTTC.